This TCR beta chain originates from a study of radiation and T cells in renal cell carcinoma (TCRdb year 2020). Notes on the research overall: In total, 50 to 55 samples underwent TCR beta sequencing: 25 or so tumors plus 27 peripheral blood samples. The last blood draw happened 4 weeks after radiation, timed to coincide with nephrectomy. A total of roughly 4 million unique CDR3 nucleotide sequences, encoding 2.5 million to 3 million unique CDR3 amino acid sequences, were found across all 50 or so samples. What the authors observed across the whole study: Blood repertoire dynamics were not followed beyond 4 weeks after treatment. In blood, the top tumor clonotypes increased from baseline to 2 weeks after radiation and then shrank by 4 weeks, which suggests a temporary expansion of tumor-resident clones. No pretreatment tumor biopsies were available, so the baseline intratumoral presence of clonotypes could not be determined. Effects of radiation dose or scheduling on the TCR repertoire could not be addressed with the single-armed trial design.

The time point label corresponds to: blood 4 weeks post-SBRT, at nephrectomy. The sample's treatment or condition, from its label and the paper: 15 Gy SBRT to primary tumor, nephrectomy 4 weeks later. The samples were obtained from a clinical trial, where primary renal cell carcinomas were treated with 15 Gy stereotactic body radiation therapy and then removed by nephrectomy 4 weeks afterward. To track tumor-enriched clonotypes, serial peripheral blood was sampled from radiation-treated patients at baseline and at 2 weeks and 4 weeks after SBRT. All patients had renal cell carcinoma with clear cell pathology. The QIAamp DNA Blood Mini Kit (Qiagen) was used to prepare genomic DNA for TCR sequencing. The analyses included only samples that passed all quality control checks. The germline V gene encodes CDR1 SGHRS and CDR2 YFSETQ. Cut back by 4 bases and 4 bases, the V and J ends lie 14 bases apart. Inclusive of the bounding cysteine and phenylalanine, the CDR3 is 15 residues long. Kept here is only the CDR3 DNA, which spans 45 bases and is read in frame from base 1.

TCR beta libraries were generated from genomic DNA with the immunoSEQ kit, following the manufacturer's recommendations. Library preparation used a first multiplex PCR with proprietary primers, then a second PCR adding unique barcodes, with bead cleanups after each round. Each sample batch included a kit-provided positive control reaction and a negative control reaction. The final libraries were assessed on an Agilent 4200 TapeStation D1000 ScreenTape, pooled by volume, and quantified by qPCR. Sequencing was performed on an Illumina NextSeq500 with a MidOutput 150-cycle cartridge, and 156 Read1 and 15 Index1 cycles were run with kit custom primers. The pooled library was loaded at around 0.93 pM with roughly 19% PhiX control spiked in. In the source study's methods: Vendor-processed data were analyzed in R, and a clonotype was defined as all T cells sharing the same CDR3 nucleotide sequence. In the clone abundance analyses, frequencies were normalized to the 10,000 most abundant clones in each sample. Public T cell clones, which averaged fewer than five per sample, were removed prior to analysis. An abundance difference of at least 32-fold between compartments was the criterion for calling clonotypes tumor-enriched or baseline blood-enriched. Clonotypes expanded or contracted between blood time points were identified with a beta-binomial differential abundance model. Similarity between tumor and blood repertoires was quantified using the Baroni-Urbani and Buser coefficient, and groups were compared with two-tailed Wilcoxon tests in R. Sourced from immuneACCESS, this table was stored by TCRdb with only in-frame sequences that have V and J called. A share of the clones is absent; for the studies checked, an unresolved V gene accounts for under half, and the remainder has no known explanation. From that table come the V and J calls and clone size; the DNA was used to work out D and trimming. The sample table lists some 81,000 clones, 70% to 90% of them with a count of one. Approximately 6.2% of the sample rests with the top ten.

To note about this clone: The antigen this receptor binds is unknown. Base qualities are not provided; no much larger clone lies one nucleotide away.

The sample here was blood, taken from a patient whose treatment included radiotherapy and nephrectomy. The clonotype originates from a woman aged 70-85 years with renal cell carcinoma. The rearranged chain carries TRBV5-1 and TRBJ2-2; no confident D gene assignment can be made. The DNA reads TGCGCCAGCAGCCCGGCTGTAGGTTCCACCGGGGAGCTGTTTTTT. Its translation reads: CASSPAVGSTGELFF.